This is a list of T cell receptor beta chains from one sample in a study of blood T cell repertoires in COVID-19. The data were produced by immunoSEQ multiplex PCR, yet TCRdb's version contains in-frame clones alone and is incomplete. The table lists 9,000 to 15,000 clones, around three quarters of them singletons, with around 6% in the top ten. The sample taken for sequencing was peripheral blood. The source is a man between 60 and 70 years old with COVID-19, enrolled during active disease. The CDR3 runs from the conserved cysteine through the conserved F or W. Size tells how often a clone was seen (once, few, many) or the class of an expanded clone, and some rows leave it out.

v_gene	len	j_gene	abundance	CDR3aa
TRBV6-1	18	TRBJ2-7	.	CASSEALRSSGSSYEQYF
TRBV2	14	TRBJ1-5	.	CASSEMTEDQPQHF
TRBV19	14	TRBJ1-5	.	CASSIGQGNMPQHF
TRBV18	15	TRBJ2-1	.	CASSPPGTGNNEQFF
TRBV11-3	14	TRBJ2-5	.	CASSLFFRQETQYF
TRBV7-8	14	TRBJ2-2	.	CASSLQGAPGELFF
TRBV13	16	TRBJ2-2	.	CASSTRGGTGTGELFF
TRBV6-6	14	TRBJ2-1	.	CASGSGSSYNEQFF
TRBV7-8	15	TRBJ2-6	.	CASSLAGDRGNVLTF
TRBV2	13	TRBJ2-5	.	CASNTVGGETQYF
TRBV28	13	TRBJ2-1	.	CASRLALLGEQFF
TRBV5-1	16	TRBJ2-7	.	CASSLFSDFQSYEQYF
TRBV20-1	16	TRBJ2-1	.	CSASAPGTSGPWEQFF
TRBV18	16	TRBJ2-1	.	CASSPQGTFLGDEQFF
TRBV24-1	16	TRBJ1-3	.	CATSDPSLGGGNTIYF
TRBV28	14	TRBJ2-7	.	CASTEVRVDHEQYF
TRBV10-3	12	TRBJ2-3	.	CAISETDSAQYF
TRBV4-1	18	TRBJ2-3	.	CASSHGELAGVYADTQYF
TRBV6-6	15	TRBJ2-3	.	CASTPWDNGGDTQYF
TRBV7-9	12	TRBJ2-1	.	CASSLDKNEQFF
TRBV30	14	TRBJ1-5	once	CAWSGYLVGQPQHF
TRBV4-1	13	TRBJ1-1	.	CASSLLPDTEAFF
TRBV19	14	TRBJ1-1	.	CASSINALNTEAFF
TRBV28	15	TRBJ1-5	.	CASSRTGGVWEPQHF
TRBV24-1	14	TRBJ1-5	few	CATSDWWGDQPQHF
TRBV6-1	12	TRBJ2-1	.	CASSELAGGEFF
TRBV6-1	12	TRBJ2-5	few	CASRRDSETQYF
TRBV5-6	13	TRBJ2-7	.	CASSFGHLYEQYF
TRBV5-4	14	TRBJ2-5	.	CASSWTTTQETQYF
TRBV12-5	18	TRBJ2-3	.	CASGLKLAGGRGADTQYF
TRBV7-9	13	TRBJ1-1	.	CASSLEEGTEAFF
TRBV18	14	TRBJ1-2	.	CASSPSDRDYGYTF
TRBV19	14	TRBJ2-5	.	CASSIGQGQETQYF
TRBV2	12	TRBJ2-1	.	CASTEGYNEQFF
TRBV7-2	16	TRBJ1-3	.	CASSDSGTSAGNTIYF
TRBV28	14	TRBJ2-2	.	CASSLAGITGELFF
TRBV28	16	TRBJ2-3	.	CASSPGASGSTDTQYF
TRBV7-6	17	TRBJ2-1	.	CASSLLGGAGGLNEQFF
TRBV27	16	TRBJ2-7	.	CASSFQGAVLIHEQYF
TRBV6-5	14	TRBJ2-5	once	CASKLAGGQETQYF
TRBV9	15	TRBJ2-3	.	CASSVEMTGTDTQYF
TRBV5-5	16	TRBJ1-4	.	CASSEGTRAGGEKLFF
TRBV5-1	15	TRBJ1-5	.	CASSLGAGFNQPQHF
TRBV11-2	15	TRBJ2-1	.	CASSPERGGSNEQFF
TRBV3-1/TRBV3-2	16	TRBJ2-3	.	CASRKGLAGSTDTQYF
TRBV10-3	14	TRBJ1-5	.	CAISRTGDNQPQHF
TRBV18	14	TRBJ2-5	large	CASSLRTGAETQYF
TRBV29-1	14	TRBJ2-5	once	CSVVRGGPYETQYF
TRBV2	16	TRBJ2-2	.	CASIAPGLTGTGELFF
TRBV7-9	14	TRBJ2-7	.	CASSQDRGQGEQYF
TRBV6-2/TRBV6-3	19	TRBJ1-2	.	CASSYPRSNSDSSNYGYTF
TRBV13	15	TRBJ1-4	medium-sized	CASSAYGQGGEKLFF
TRBV5-1	15	TRBJ2-2	.	CASSLTGGKTGELFF
TRBV28	15	TRBJ1-4	.	CASRGPGQGDEKLFF
TRBV30	15	TRBJ2-5	.	CAWKHFASSRETQYF
TRBV10-3	13	TRBJ1-3	.	CAISVIPGDTIYF
TRBV30	12	TRBJ1-6	.	CAWTRKNSPLHF